This T cell receptor beta chain was documented in a study of T cell responses to AZD1222 COVID-19 vaccine. Method: immunoSEQ multiplex PCR; TCRdb's copy keeps in-frame clones and lacks some. The sample lists tens of thousands of clones, 80% occurring once. Regarding the study as a whole: Vaccine-associated CD4 TCRs spanned spike, dominant at 160-218 and 743-854. Baseline testing showed seropositivity in only 5 or 6 AZD1222 recipients.

With regard to this clone: Its matching antigen is unknown.

Germline CDR1 reads LGHNT; CDR2 reads FRNRAP. Trimming removed 4 bases at V and 2 bases at J, with 6 bases between. The CDR3 runs to 13 residues. V usage is TRBV12-5 and J usage is TRBJ2-1; unclear D gene. Sequences were derived from peripheral blood, sampled on day 0 of AZD1222 vaccination. The clonotype comes from an adult in good health. The chain's CDR3 is CASGSDTYNEQFF. The CDR3 coding sequence is TGTGCTAGTGGTTCCGACACCTACAATGAGCAGTTCTTC. Complete variable domain (other parts from reference TRBV12-5 and TRBJ2-1): DARVTQTPRHKVTEMGQEVTMRCQPILGHNTVFWYRQTMMQGLELLAYFRNRAPLDDSGMPKDRFSAEMPDATLATLKIQPSEPRDSAVYFCASGSDTYNEQFFGPGTRLTVL.